This TCR beta chain is drawn from a study of T cell responses to AZD1222 COVID-19 vaccine. Study-level results: Once two AZD1222 doses were given, Spike-specific TCR breadth and depth went up.

Worth noting for this clone: The antigen remains unidentified.

Profiling relied on immunoSEQ multiplex PCR, and the TCRdb table lists in-frame clones only, not all of them. The data contain around 110,000 clones, 92% of them singletons. The sequence came from an adult who received the AZD1222 COVID-19 vaccine. The sequencing used peripheral blood, collected 28 days after the second AZD1222 dose.

The CDR3 DNA sequence: TGTGCCAGCAGGACTAGCGGGGCACAAGAGACCCAGTACTTC. Translation: CASRTSGAQETQYF. This chain links TRBV27 with TRBJ2-5; 11 positions match TRBD2. Germline loops: CDR1 MNHEY, CDR2 SMNVEV (reference sequence). The J segment lost 2 bases and the V segment lost 6 bases, leaving 2 bases of the junction unmatched. This CDR3 has 14 residues.